The rows below give T cell receptor beta chains drawn from one sample of a study of tumor and adjacent non-tumor tissue in lung cancer. TCRdb ran MiXCR on the multiplex PCR reads and lists one entry per CDR3 protein. The sample lists 77,000 or so distinct CDR3 sequences, over 70% occurring once. The specimen was lung tumor tissue. The receptors were gathered from a woman in her forties or fifties with non-small cell lung cancer. The CDR3 runs from the conserved cysteine through the conserved F or W.

v_call	j_call	cdr3_aa
TRBV10-3	TRBJ1-1	CAISEYAGNVAFF
TRBV6-1	TRBJ2-3	CAISSAPGQGADTQYF
TRBV28	TRBJ2-7	CASSIWSYEQYF
TRBV6-4	TRBJ1-1	CASSDSSRGTEAFF
TRBV20-1	TRBJ2-7	CSARDAYNYEQYF
TRBV29-1	TRBJ2-3	CSMVNGRGGTQYF
TRBV11-2	TRBJ2-7	CASSLLGTSAYEQHF
TRBV14	TRBJ2-1	CASSQDSLASEQFF
TRBV12-3/TRBV12-4	TRBJ2-2	CASRWTGEYRGLFF
TRBV6-5	TRBJ2-1	CASTYSPWNEQFF
TRBV11-2	TRBJ2-3	CASTPLVRAWTSGRSTDMQYF
TRBV29-1	TRBJ2-7	CSFISGMAIHEQYF
TRBV20-1	TRBJ2-7	CSVRSSGGADYGQYF
TRBV12-3/TRBV12-4	TRBJ1-2	CASSRQGLGIDGYIF
TRBV5-1	TRBJ1-5	CASSTRQGGNQPQHF
TRBV12-3/TRBV12-4	TRBJ1-4	CARSTTGYEKLFF
TRBV4-2	TRBJ1-5	CASSQDLTRKQPQHF
TRBV5-1	TRBJ2-1	CASRSRTGPYNEQFF
TRBV6-1	TRBJ2-1	CATSVVDRGSNEQFF
TRBV11-2	TRBJ2-7	CASTTSTYEQYF
TRBV4-2	TRBJ2-7	CASIQGDREYEQYF
TRBV6-5	TRBJ2-1	CASSYSHQRALEQLF